A single sample gave rise to the 21 T cell receptor beta chains below, sequenced in a study of control samples from healthy donors and cancer patients. The data were produced by immunoSEQ multiplex PCR, yet TCRdb's version contains in-frame clones alone and is incomplete. The table lists about 190,000 clones, 85% to 95% of them singletons. Sequences were obtained from blood. The receptor set was obtained from a man aged 18 to 29 in good health.

The V and J genes are TRBV6-2 or TRBV6-3 and TRBJ2-3; D possibly corresponds to TRBD2 (5 bases). This CDR3 is 19 amino acids long. Trimming cost V 2 bases and J 8 bases, with 29 bases left between them. Germline V CDR1 and CDR2: MNHEY, SVGEGT. The CDR3 nucleotides read TGTGCCAGCAGTTACCCTTCAAGCGCCCGAAACCCGCGGAGGAGTACGCAGTATTTT. As protein: CASSYPSSARNPRRSTQYF.

V is TRBV9 and J is TRBJ2-3; D unresolved. This CDR3 has 16 amino acids. The V end lost 3 bases, the J end lost 2 bases, and 16 bases lay between the germline ends. Germline V gene data show CDR1 as SGDLS and CDR2 as YYNGEE. CDR3 region: CASSGHPATATDTQYF. The DNA of the CDR3 is TGTGCCAGCAGCGGGCACCCAGCCACGGCCACAGATACGCAGTATTTT. The variable domain in full, with the rest retrieved from reference TRBV9 and TRBJ2-3, is DSGVTQTPKHLITATGQRVTLRCSPRSGDLSVYWYQQSLDQGLQFLIQYYNGEERAKGNILERFSAQQFPDLHSELNLSSLELGDSALYFCASSGHPATATDTQYFGPGTRLTVL.

Here the CDR3 DNA reads TGTGCCAGCAGCCCAGGGGGAGGAAGCTATGGCTACACCTTC. This sequence encodes CASSPGGGSYGYTF. The J gene is TRBJ1-2, the V gene TRBV7-8, with 7 bases matching TRBD1. The CDR3 loop spans 14 amino acids. Looked up from germline, CDR1 is SGHVS and CDR2 is FQNEAQ. J lost 4 bases, V lost 5 bases, and 7 bases had no gene match.

The chain couples TRBV4-2 to TRBJ2-2, with no clear D. The CDR3 consists of 16 residues. From germline, CDR1 is LGHNA and CDR2 YNFKEQ. V was pared by 1 base and J by 6 bases, with 15 bases between. The CDR3 DNA sequence: TGTGCCAGCAGCCAAGGTCGGCCTTCGAAAGCCGGGGAGCTGTTTTTT. Amino acid sequence: CASSQGRPSKAGELFF.

The chain has TRBV27 and TRBJ2-2; TRBD2 agrees at 8 bases. Trimming at V came to 2 bases and at J to 7 bases, leaving 12 bases not matched to a gene. CDR1 is MNHEY and CDR2 is SMNVEV in the germline V gene (reference sequence). CDR3 length: 17 residues. The chain's CDR3 is CASSLGAGVIGIGELFF. The CDR3 DNA is TGTGCCAGCAGTTTAGGAGCGGGGGTGATAGGGATCGGGGAGCTGTTTTTT.

This chain joins TRBV19 and TRBJ1-5, with D hard to call. The CDR3 runs 15 residues. V lost 3 bases and J lost 0, with 9 bases in between. Germline loops: CDR1 LNHDA, CDR2 SQIVND (reference sequence). The CDR3 loop reads CASSMGRYSNQPQHF. The CDR3 DNA sequence: TGTGCCAGTAGTATGGGCAGGTATAGCAATCAGCCCCAGCATTTT. Using reference TRBV19 and TRBJ1-5 for the parts outside the CDR3, the full variable domain is DGGITQSPKYLFRKEGQNVTLSCEQNLNHDAMYWYRQDPGQGLRLIYYSQIVNDFQKGDIAEGYSVSREKKESFPLTVTSAQKNPTAFYLCASSMGRYSNQPQHFGDGTRLSIL.

V gene TRBV7-8 combines with J gene TRBJ1-4; D unclear. V shed 8 bases and J shed 3 bases, with 10 bases lying between them. Per germline, CDR1 SGHVS and CDR2 FQNEAQ. The CDR3 is 13 residues long. Written as DNA, the CDR3 is TGTGCCAGCTGCCTCGGTCCTAATGAAAAACTGTTTTTT. Its protein product is CASCLGPNEKLFF.

This clone came up once. The genes are TRBV27 and TRBJ2-1, with TRBD2 matching 9 bases. The V segment lost 3 bases and the J segment 6 bases; nucleotides outside the gene matches: 6. The germline V gene has CDR1 MNHEY and CDR2 SMNVEV (reference sequence). CDR3 length equals 15 residues. The CDR3: CASSFPGLATNEQFF. The CDR3 DNA reads as TGTGCCAGCAGTTTCCCGGGACTAGCTACCAATGAGCAGTTCTTC.

The V gene is TRBV2, the J gene TRBJ1-2; the D gene is possibly TRBD1 (5 bases). Germline CDR1 reads SNHLY; CDR2 reads FYNNEI. This CDR3 is 17 amino acids long. V was clipped by 5 bases and J by 7 bases, with 26 bases between them. CDR3 amino acids: CASSFAAHRDLSLGYTF. CDR3 DNA sequence: TGTGCCAGCAGTTTCGCCGCACACCGGGACCTTTCGCTTGGCTACACCTTC.

V and J are TRBV2 and TRBJ2-7; 7 nucleotides align to TRBD1. The V segment lost 5 bases and the J segment 1 base; nucleotides outside the gene matches: 8. In germline, CDR1 is SNHLY, CDR2 FYNNEI. The CDR3 extends over 15 amino acids. CDR3 sequence: CASSHTGTASYEQYF. The CDR3 nucleotides are TGTGCCAGCAGTCACACCGGGACAGCATCCTACGAGCAGTACTTC.

The chain uses TRBV2 and TRBJ2-7; D may correspond to TRBD1 or TRBD2 (6 bases each). Germline V gives CDR1 SNHLY, CDR2 FYNNEI. Between the trimmed V and J ends, which lost 2 bases and 2 bases, there was a span of 10 bases. This CDR3 is 14 amino acids long. The CDR3 loop is CASSELGGPYEQYF. Written as DNA, the CDR3 is TGTGCCAGCAGTGAACTAGGGGGGCCCTACGAGCAGTACTTC. Together with reference TRBV2 and TRBJ2-7, the CDR3 gives the full variable domain: EPEVTQTPSHQVTQMGQEVILRCVPISNHLYFYWYRQILGQKVEFLVSFYNNEISEKSEIFDDQFSVERPDGSNFTLKIRSTKLEDSAMYFCASSELGGPYEQYFGPGTRLTVT.

This clone was picked up one time. This chain links TRBV4-2 with TRBJ2-3, with 10 bases lining up with TRBD2. Germline CDR1 is LGHNA and CDR2 is YNFKEQ. CDR3 length: 18 amino acids. Trimming removed 0 bases from V and 2 bases from J; junction bases left unmatched: 8. CDR3 in amino acids: CASSQDPASGGLTDTQYF. The DNA for the CDR3 is TGTGCCAGCAGCCAAGATCCAGCTAGCGGGGGCCTCACAGATACGCAGTATTTT.

The chain has TRBV14 and TRBJ1-2; D unclear. The V gene lost 1 base and the J gene lost 4 bases, with 13 bases spanning the gap. Germline loops: CDR1 SGHDN, CDR2 FVKESK. This CDR3 is built from 15 residues. The DNA for the CDR3 is TGTGCCAGCAGCCAAGTTGACACCCCAATCTATGGCTACACCTTC. It encodes CASSQVDTPIYGYTF. Full variable domain (missing parts from reference TRBV14 and TRBJ1-2): EAGVTQFPSHSVIEKGQTVTLRCDPISGHDNLYWYRRVMGKEIKFLLHFVKESKQDESGMPNNRFLAERTGGTYSTLKVQPAELEDSGVYFCASSQVDTPIYGYTFGSGTRLTVV.

This rearrangement joins TRBV6-1 to TRBJ2-3, with 12 bases identical to TRBD2. The germline gives CDR1 MNHNS, CDR2 SASEGT. The CDR3 loop spans 18 amino acids. The ends lost 0 bases at V and 5 bases at J; junction bases unmatched: 9. CDR3 residues: CASSEARGTSGHLDTQYF. CDR3 nucleotide sequence: TGTGCCAGCAGTGAAGCGCGGGGGACTAGCGGGCACCTAGATACGCAGTATTTT.

The chain links TRBV28 to TRBJ2-1; D remains unclear. The CDR3 extends over 14 amino acids. Germline V lookup: CDR1 MDHEN, CDR2 SYDVKM. With 6 bases removed from V and 3 bases from J, the gap between germline ends came to 12 bases. The CDR3 bases are TGTGCCAGCAGCTCAGTAATGCTCTACAATGAGCAGTTCTTC. Encoded protein: CASSSVMLYNEQFF.

V gene TRBV2 combines with J gene TRBJ1-4; tentatively, D is TRBD1 (5 bases). CDR1 is SNHLY and CDR2 is FYNNEI in the germline V gene. This CDR3 spans 13 amino acids. The V end was cut by 8 bases, the J end by 2 bases, with 9 bases between. CDR3 nucleotides: TGTGCCAGCCAGGGTTTCACTAATGAAAAACTGTTTTTT. It specifies CASQGFTNEKLFF.

This clone was picked up one time. This rearrangement joins TRBV29-1 to TRBJ1-3; D is uncertain. There are 12 residues in the CDR3. V dropped 7 bases and J dropped 0 bases, with 7 bases sitting between them. Germline V gives CDR1 SQVTM, CDR2 ANQGSEA. CDR3 region: CSGYHSGNTIYF. The CDR3 DNA reads TGCAGCGGGTATCACTCTGGAAACACCATATATTTT. The whole variable domain, remainder taken from reference TRBV29-1 and TRBJ1-3, is SAVISQKPSRDICQRGTSLTIQCQVDSQVTMMFWYRQQPGQSLTLIATANQGSEATYESGFVIDKFPISRPNLTFSTLTVSNMSPEDSSIYLCSGYHSGNTIYFGEGSWLTVV.

The chain couples TRBV2 to TRBJ1-1; TRBD1 aligns across 9 bases. Germline CDR1 reads SNHLY; CDR2 reads FYNNEI. With 5 bases clipped from V and 8 bases from J, the junction kept 6 bases outside the gene matches. The length of the CDR3 is 13 residues. This CDR3 is CASSRDRDLEAFF. In DNA, the CDR3 is TGTGCCAGCAGTCGGGACAGGGACTTAGAAGCTTTCTTT.

The chain has TRBV6-5 and TRBJ2-1; 11 nucleotides line up with TRBD2. V shed 5 bases, J shed 9 bases, and the junction held 9 bases outside the gene matches. Germline V lookup: CDR1 MNHEY, CDR2 SVGAGI. CDR3 length: 15 amino acids. The CDR3 reads CASSRLAGSQGEQFF. DNA for the CDR3: TGTGCCAGCAGTCGACTAGCGGGGAGTCAGGGTGAGCAGTTCTTC.

V and J are TRBV9 and TRBJ2-2; D might be TRBD1 (5 bases). CDR3 size: 16 residues. The germline CDR1 and CDR2 sequences are SGDLS and YYNGEE. The ends were cut back, 4 bases at V and 4 bases at J, with 17 bases in the middle. CDR3 protein: CASSLGWQGVTGELFF. In nucleotides, the CDR3 is TGTGCCAGCAGCTTGGGGTGGCAGGGCGTCACCGGGGAGCTGTTTTTT.

The genes are TRBV5-6 and TRBJ1-6; unclear D gene. Germline V lookup: CDR1 SGHDT, CDR2 YYEEEE. Between the trimmed V and J ends, which lost 4 bases and 3 bases, there was a span of 11 bases. The CDR3 is 15 amino acids. CDR3 sequence: CASSRKKFYNSPLHF. The CDR3 coding sequence is TGTGCCAGCAGCAGAAAGAAGTTCTATAATTCACCCCTCCACTTT.